This T cell receptor (beta chain) emerged from a study of technical replicates of blood from several donors. The CDR3 runs to 16 residues. V lost 4 bases to trimming and J lost 1 base, with 15 bases between them. In germline, CDR1 is SGHRS, CDR2 YFSETQ. Here immunoSEQ multiplex PCR was the method, and the copy in TCRdb shows in-frame clones only, minus some. The sample records approximately 79,000 clones, 95% being singletons. This receptor was identified in a human donor in good health. Sequencing was carried out using T cells isolated from PBMCs. The rearrangement links TRBV5-1 to TRBJ2-1, with a tentative D call TRBD1 (6 bases). The CDR3 DNA follows: TGCGCCAGCAGCCGACTGGGGGCGGGTTCCTACAATGAGCAGTTCTTC. Protein sequence: CASSRLGAGSYNEQFF.